Below, one TCR beta chain is given with its context. Its matching antigen is unknown. The sample is drawn from a study of monozygotic twins with inflammatory bowel disease. Study results and limitations: Ultimately, a single strong signal or clonotype associated with IBD was not supported.

The CDR3 consists of 14 residues. From germline, CDR1 is DFQATT and CDR2 SNEGSKA (reference sequence). TCRdb reworked the 5' RACE reads into one entry per CDR3 protein, no DNA. In total, the table holds 190,000 or so distinct CDR3 sequences. The sequencing sample was made of blood. The chain links TRBV20-1 to TRBJ1-4. The receptor's source is a human donor with ulcerative colitis or Crohn's disease, or a healthy co-twin of an affected twin (not recorded which). The CDR3 protein is CSAGNGPALGKLFF.